A single T cell receptor (beta chain) is shown here with its context. This sample stems from a study of blood T cell repertoires in COVID-19. Background on the study: Acute and convalescent COVID-19 samples came from the United States, Italy and Spain. Sample material is recorded as cDNA or gDNA derived from T cells, B-cell-depleted T cells, or PBMCs.

Trimming left V 2 bases short and J 5 bases short, with 10 bases between. This CDR3 comprises 13 residues. Looked up from germline, CDR1 is KGHSH and CDR2 is LQKENI. Source study methods: Amplified reference gene primers provided the basis for estimating nucleated cell counts. The repertoire was sequenced with immunoSEQ multiplex PCR; TCRdb's copy has only in-frame clones and lacks some. D and trimming were read from the DNA, whereas the V and J calls and clone size are those reported in that table. Among about 410,000 clones listed, 75% to 90% were seen once. Sequences were obtained from peripheral blood. V is TRBV18 and J is TRBJ2-7; a weak D match, TRBD2 (7 bases). This clonotype was obtained from a woman between 25 and 40 years old with active or convalescent COVID-19. The chain's CDR3 is CASSPGGGDEQYF. CDR3 DNA sequence: TGTGCCAGCTCACCAGGCGGGGGCGACGAGCAGTACTTC. Supplemented by reference TRBV18 and TRBJ2-7, the full variable domain reads NAGVMQNPRHLVRRRGQEARLRCSPMKGHSHVYWYRQLPEEGLKFMVYLQKENIIDESGMPKERFSAEFPKEGPSILRIQQVVRGDSAAYFCASSPGGGDEQYFGPGTRLTVT.